The source of this T cell receptor beta chain is a study of identical twins. cDNA molecules carried unique molecular identifiers, and template switching added a universal primer site. TCRdb re-called the 5' RACE reads with MiXCR, one entry per CDR3 protein. The repertoire consists of a few hundred thousand distinct CDR3 sequences, with over 8.5% occurring once and the leading ten covering roughly 3%. Study-level points and caveats: Out-of-frame TCR alpha sharing in monozygotic twins exceeded recombination model predictions. There was an excess of low generation probability in the out-of-frame alpha sequences that twins shared. The study drew conclusions from cross-sectional statistical analysis, not from following the same donors.

V lost 8 bases to trimming and J lost 2 bases, with 13 bases between them. CDR1 is MNHNS, CDR2 SASEGT, per germline. There are 14 residues in the CDR3. This clonotype has ten or more counts. Antigen specificity is unknown. These data were also reused for a study on yellow fever vaccine responses in identical twins.

This chain joins TRBV6-1 and TRBJ2-4; D is possibly TRBD2 (5 bases). Sequencing was done on a sample of PBMCs. This clonotype originated in a woman aged 18-29 years in good health. CDR3 loop: CASLEGWSKNIQYF. The CDR3, as DNA: TGTGCCAGCCTTGAGGGTTGGTCCAAAAACATTCAGTACTTC.